The TCR beta chain described here comes from a study of OX40 agonist ivuxolimab in advanced cancers. Clones were sequenced by immunoSEQ multiplex PCR, and TCRdb holds only the in-frame ones, with some missing. The table includes fewer than 95,000 clones, approximately 85% detected once. V shed 4 bases and J shed 5 bases, with 14 bases lying between them. The CDR3 has 13 residues. Germline V gene lookup returns CDR1 SQVTM and CDR2 ANQGSEA. This receptor was taken from an adult with an advanced solid tumor such as melanoma, head and neck, liver or kidney cancer. The sequenced sample was CD4+ or CD8+ T cells sorted from blood, obtained in a trial of the OX40 agonist ivuxolimab. The chain joins TRBV29-1 to TRBJ2-5, with a tentative D call TRBD2 (5 bases). The CDR3 nucleotides are TGCAGCGTTGGACTAAGCCAGTGGGAGACCCAGTACTTC. Its protein product is CSVGLSQWETQYF.